This T cell receptor beta chain is drawn from a study of T cells after yellow fever vaccination. Study-wide findings and caveats: Most primary-vaccination clones reappeared after the booster (about 97% CD4, 88% CD8).

Looked up from germline, CDR1 is DFQATT and CDR2 is SNEGSKA (reference sequence). The length of the CDR3 is 14 residues. V was clipped by 0 bases and J by 5 bases; unmatched bases: 6. Note on this clonotype: Here the CDR3 omits its conserved ending phenylalanine or tryptophan, so a read error is the likely source.

Researchers made TCR cDNA using 5'RACE template switching, and this step added a universal primer site and UMIs. TCRdb called the 5' RACE reads again in MiXCR, with one record for every CDR3 protein. This table has 46,000 or so distinct CDR3 sequences, around 6.4% appearing once. This receptor was taken from a man aged 25-45 years who received the YFV17D yellow fever vaccine. The chain carries TRBV20-1 and TRBJ2-5; 7 bases match TRBD1. Sequencing used PBMCs, either bulk or a sorted T-cell subset (CD4+, CD8+, memory, or dextramer-sorted; not recorded which), obtained 45 days after the yellow fever booster vaccination. CDR3 sequence: CSARDYRGGETQYL. In DNA form, the CDR3 reads TGCAGTGCTAGAGATTACAGGGGCGGGGAGACCCAGTACTTA.